The TCR beta chain under discussion was sequenced for a study of response to subunit inactivated influenza vaccine (dated by TCRdb to the late 2010s). Background on the whole study: Deep quantitative T cell receptor repertoire profiling was used in the study to track responses to a trivalent subunit inactivated influenza vaccine. The investigation overall reported the following: According to the authors, only a limited number of new T cells may be recruited by each seasonal influenza vaccination.

Library preparation employed RT-PCR. Sequencer: Illumina HiSeq 2500. TCRdb trimmed public reads at Q25 via fastp, called clones via MiXCR and kept in-frame beta chains. Rows with a matching CDR3 protein are joined into one entry that keeps the most common DNA and genes. Counted in this sample were fewer than 250,000 distinct CDR3 sequences; 13% to 15% of them appeared once. The top ten clonotypes cover approximately 24% of the sample. This clonotype was counted only a few times. Its target antigen remains unknown. Base qualities are missing; no much larger clone stands one base away. There are 15 amino acids in the CDR3, from cysteine to phenylalanine inclusive. Only CDR3 DNA is held: 45 bases, read in frame from base 1. CDR1 and CDR2 were assigned from the germline V gene as SNHLY and FYNNEI. Cut back by 2 bases and 4 bases, the V and J ends lie 14 bases apart.

Sequencing used CD8+ T cells sorted from PBMCs, obtained less than 6 days after vaccination. The sequence derives from a man aged 45-65 years who received an inactivated influenza vaccine. Donor details come from another sample of the same person, matched by shared clones. The chain joins TRBV2 to TRBJ1-2; TRBD1 is a possible D gene, resting on 5 matching bases. The nucleotide sequence is TGTGCCAGCAGTGAAAACGGGGGGAACGCCTATGGCTACACCTTC. It specifies CASSENGGNAYGYTF.